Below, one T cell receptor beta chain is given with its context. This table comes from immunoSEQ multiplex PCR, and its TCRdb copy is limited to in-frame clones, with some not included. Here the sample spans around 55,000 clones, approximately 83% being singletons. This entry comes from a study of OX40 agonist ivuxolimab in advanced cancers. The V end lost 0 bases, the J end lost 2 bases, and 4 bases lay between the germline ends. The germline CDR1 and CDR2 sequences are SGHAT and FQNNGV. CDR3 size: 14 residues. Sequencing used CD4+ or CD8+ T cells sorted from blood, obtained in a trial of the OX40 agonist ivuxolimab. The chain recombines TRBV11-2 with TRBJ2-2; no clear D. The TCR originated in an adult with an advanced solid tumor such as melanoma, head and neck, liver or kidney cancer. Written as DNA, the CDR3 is TGTGCCAGCAGCTTAGATCATAACACCGGGGAGCTGTTTTTT. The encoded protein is CASSLDHNTGELFF.